This T cell receptor beta chain was sequenced during a study of cytomegalovirus exposure and HLA in healthy donors. Points from the study as a whole: Available immune exposure information was restricted to CMV serostatus only. The study assumed roughly uniform donor sequencing depth for presence/absence analyses.

This CDR3 has 15 residues. Germline V CDR1 and CDR2: MNHNS, SASEGT. Trimming removed 9 bases at V and 4 bases at J, with 19 bases between. PCR involved 60 Vbeta and 13 Jbeta primers. Sequencing was performed with immunoSEQ multiplex PCR; in TCRdb, only in-frame clones are kept and a portion is missing. The repertoire consists of more than 95,000 clones, with approximately 76% occurring once and the leading ten covering approximately 5.3%. A remark on this clone: Its cognate antigen is unknown.

Sequencing was performed on PBMCs. The receptor comes from a woman aged 18 to 35 in good health and CMV-seropositive. The chain couples TRBV6-1 to TRBJ1-5; D ambiguous. The DNA for the CDR3 is TGTGCCAGTAGTCCCGCCGGATGGGAGAATCAGCCCCAGCATTTT. This encodes CASSPAGWENQPQHF.